This T cell receptor (beta chain) is drawn from a study of blood T cell repertoires in COVID-19. There are 15 residues in the CDR3. The junction had 10 bases not matched to a gene; V was cut back by 6 bases and J by 8 bases. Germline loops: CDR1 SGHDN, CDR2 FVKESK. Sequencing used immunoSEQ multiplex PCR; TCRdb keeps in-frame clones, though not all of them. The table records around 97,000 clones, around 90% of them present only once. V gene TRBV14 combines with J gene TRBJ2-1; TRBD1 agrees at 10 bases. The source of this sequence is a woman of 80 years or more in a cohort sampled during active COVID-19. The specimen sequenced was peripheral blood. DNA for the CDR3: TGTGCCAGCAGGGCCATGACAGGGGGCAAGGATGAGCAGTTCTTC. This encodes CASRAMTGGKDEQFF.